The 13 T cell receptor beta chains reported below all come from one sample, sequenced in a study of blood T cells in healthy people across ages. The second PCR ran about 6 to 12 cycles with a sample-barcoded 5' primer and J-beta primers. A single record per CDR3 protein comes from TCRdb applying MiXCR to the 5' RACE reads. Of about 1.8 million distinct CDR3 sequences in the sample, roughly 52% were seen once. Sequences were obtained from blood. These receptors were taken from a woman in her forties in good health.

The chain joins TRBV28 to TRBJ2-4; TRBD1 matches at 7 bases. V dropped 5 bases and J dropped 0; count of bases not matched to a gene: 4. In germline, CDR1 is MDHEN, CDR2 SYDVKM. This CDR3 region has 15 residues. The CDR3 sequence is CASSQGERAKNIQYF. As DNA, the CDR3 is TGTGCCAGCAGTCAGGGGGAACGAGCCAAAAACATTCAGTACTTC.

The genes are TRBV4-2 and TRBJ2-7; 12 nucleotides align to TRBD2. V lost 1 base to trimming and J lost 1 base; unmatched junction nucleotides: 2. This CDR3 spans 16 amino acids. Looked up from germline, CDR1 is LGHNA and CDR2 is YNFKEQ. CDR3 sequence reads: CASSQASGGASYEQYF. The CDR3 DNA sequence: TGTGCCAGCAGCCAAGCTAGCGGGGGGGCTTCCTACGAGCAGTACTTC.

This clonotype was counted a single time. The chain carries TRBV7-9 and TRBJ1-2, with 9 bases matching TRBD1. V trimming: 4 bases; J trimming: 4 bases; junction bases outside the gene matches: 7. Germline assignment: CDR1 SEHNR and CDR2 FQNEAQ (reference sequence). This CDR3 has 15 residues. CDR3: CASSSWGQGGYGYTF. DNA of the CDR3: TGTGCCAGCAGCTCGTGGGGACAGGGTGGCTATGGCTACACCTTC.

The chain joins TRBV29-1 to TRBJ2-3; 15 bases map to TRBD2. Germline lookup yields CDR1 SQVTM and CDR2 ANQGSEA. The CDR3 totals 15 residues. J lost 6 bases, V lost 6 bases, and 7 bases had no gene match. The chain's CDR3 is CSVGTSGGNRDTQYF. As DNA, the CDR3 is TGCAGCGTCGGGACTAGCGGGGGGAACAGGGATACGCAGTATTTT.

The V call is TRBV6-5, the J call TRBJ1-2; no firm D call. CDR1 and CDR2 from the germline V gene are MNHEY and SVGAGI. The CDR3 totals 13 residues. V was trimmed by 6 bases and J by 6 bases, leaving 14 bases between them. CDR3 nucleotide sequence: TGTGCCAGCAGCCGGTTCAGGCGAGATGGCTACACCTTC. The encoded protein is CASSRFRRDGYTF.

The chain carries TRBV6-2 or TRBV6-3 and TRBJ2-6; no clear D gene. V was cut by 2 bases and J by 0 bases, with 14 bases left in between. The CDR3 is 18 amino acids. CDR1 MNHEY and CDR2 SVGEGT come from the germline V gene. The CDR3 coding sequence is TGTGCCAGCAGTTACGAGGTCGGAGCGTACTCTGGGGCCAACGTCCTGACTTTC. Amino acids: CASSYEVGAYSGANVLTF.

The gene calls are TRBV29-1 and TRBJ2-1; D not certain. With 4 bases removed from V and 13 bases from J, the gap between germline ends came to 17 bases. The CDR3 contains 12 residues. Germline V CDR1 and CDR2: SQVTM, ANQGSEA. CDR3 amino acids: CSVAMTSETQFF. Here the CDR3 DNA reads TGCAGCGTTGCAATGACATCAGAGACCCAGTTCTTC.

This clonotype was recorded a few times. The chain couples TRBV6-2 or TRBV6-3 to TRBJ2-1; TRBD2 aligns across 8 bases. The CDR3 is 16 amino acids. Germline V lookup: CDR1 MNHEY, CDR2 SVGEGT. The V gene end was trimmed by 0 bases and the J gene end by 4 bases; junction bases not matched to a gene: 5. The CDR3 protein is CASSYSISGGYNEQFF. CDR3 coding DNA: TGTGCCAGCAGTTACTCGATCAGCGGGGGTTACAATGAGCAGTTCTTC.

The chain has TRBV10-3 and TRBJ2-7; 12 bases map to TRBD2. The J segment lost 7 bases and the V segment lost 11 bases, leaving 12 bases of the junction unmatched. Per the germline V gene, CDR1 is ENHRY and CDR2 is SYGVKD. The CDR3 length is 14 residues. CDR3 amino acids: CAVLGLAGNNEQYF. The CDR3 DNA reads as TGTGCCGTTTTGGGACTAGCGGGTAACAATGAGCAGTACTTC.

This clonotype has a count of ten or more. The V call is TRBV29-1, the J call TRBJ2-5; TRBD1 is a possible D gene (5 bases). V gave up 3 bases and J gave up 5 bases, with 13 bases separating them. There are 13 residues in the CDR3. Germline V gene data show CDR1 as SQVTM and CDR2 as ANQGSEA. The CDR3 DNA sequence: TGCAGCGTTGACGTCTCAGGGATGGAGACCCAGTACTTC. This sequence encodes CSVDVSGMETQYF.

The chain links TRBV6-5 to TRBJ2-5; TRBD2 agrees at 13 bases. Germline CDR1 is MNHEY and CDR2 is SVGAGI. V shed 8 bases and J 5 bases; nucleotides not matched to a gene: 11. CDR3 size: 16 residues. The CDR3 is CASGITSGGASETQYF. The CDR3 DNA follows: TGTGCCAGCGGTATTACTAGCGGGGGGGCCTCGGAGACCCAGTACTTC.

The V call is TRBV28, the J call TRBJ2-5; a possible D gene is TRBD1 (6 bases). Germline CDR1 reads MDHEN; CDR2 reads SYDVKM. The V end lost 11 bases, the J end lost 4 bases, and 20 bases lay between the germline ends. This CDR3 spans 14 amino acids. The CDR3 sequence: CAGSRRHRVETQYF. CDR3 bases: TGTGCCGGATCCCGACGGCACAGGGTAGAGACCCAGTACTTC.

J is TRBJ2-5 and V is TRBV7-2; TRBD2 matches 11 bases. This CDR3 is 15 amino acids long. Trimming at V came to 0 bases and at J to 7 bases, leaving 4 bases not matched to a gene. The germline V gene encodes CDR1 SGHTA and CDR2 FQGNSA. CDR3 loop: CASSLAGTSGRTQYF. DNA for the CDR3: TGTGCCAGCAGCTTAGCAGGGACTAGCGGTCGGACCCAGTACTTC.